The 6 T cell receptor beta chains below come from one sample, sequenced in a study of blood T cell repertoires in COVID-19. Profiling relied on immunoSEQ multiplex PCR, and the TCRdb table lists in-frame clones only, not all of them. The sample contains roughly 200,000 clones, about 76% of which appear only once. Source material: peripheral blood. The receptors were gathered from a woman aged 45-65 years with active or convalescent COVID-19.

The table lists this clone with many counts. The gene calls are TRBV3-1 (or the pseudogene TRBV3-2) and TRBJ2-3; 12 bases fit TRBD2. V lost 4 bases, J lost 5 bases, and 7 bases stayed unmatched. Germline V gives CDR1 LGHDT, CDR2 YNNKEL (reference sequence). This CDR3 has 16 residues. The CDR3 loop is CASSRRLAGAKDTQYF. The CDR3, as DNA: TGTGCCAGCAGCCGCCGACTAGCGGGAGCGAAAGATACGCAGTATTTT.

The chain employs TRBV7-2 and TRBJ2-2; D is perhaps TRBD2 (6 bases). The V and J ends lost 4 bases and 8 bases respectively, with 23 bases between them. Germline V lookup: CDR1 SGHTA, CDR2 FQGNSA. This CDR3 is 17 amino acids long. CDR3 region: CASSSQTVRRGLGELFF. The CDR3, as DNA: TGTGCCAGCAGCTCCCAAACCGTCCGGAGGGGTTTGGGGGAGCTGTTTTTT.

The chain recombines TRBV30 with TRBJ2-3; possibly TRBD1 for D (7 bases). The CDR3 is 14 residues long. Germline loops: CDR1 GTSNPN, CDR2 SVGIG (reference sequence). V was clipped by 0 bases and J by 4 bases, with 11 bases between them. CDR3 sequence reads: CAWSVPRGADTQYF. The CDR3 coding sequence is TGTGCCTGGAGTGTACCCAGGGGGGCAGATACGCAGTATTTT.

The chain uses TRBV19 and TRBJ2-2; TRBD1 matches 11 bases. Germline V gives CDR1 LNHDA, CDR2 SQIVND (reference sequence). Trimming at V came to 7 bases and at J to 5 bases, leaving 3 bases not matched to a gene. The CDR3 totals 14 residues. DNA for the CDR3: TGTGCCAGTACTGGGACAGGGGGGACCGGGGAGCTGTTTTTT. This encodes CASTGTGGTGELFF.

V and J are TRBV4-2 and TRBJ1-1, with D hard to call. The V and J ends lost 0 bases and 6 bases respectively, with 14 bases between them. This CDR3 is 15 amino acids long. The germline gives CDR1 LGHNA, CDR2 YNFKEQ. CDR3 bases: TGTGCCAGCAGCCAAGATTGGGAGGGCGTAGCTGAAGCTTTCTTT. Protein sequence: CASSQDWEGVAEAFF.

This CDR3 is CASSPGLAGVSEQFF. CDR3 nucleotide sequence: TGTGCCAGCAGCCCGGGACTAGCGGGAGTTTCTGAGCAGTTCTTC. The V call is TRBV5-5, the J call TRBJ2-1, with TRBD2 matching over 14 bases. V shed 4 bases and J 9 bases; nucleotides not matched to a gene: 6. The CDR3 has 15 amino acids. Germline V lookup: CDR1 SGHKS, CDR2 YYEKEE (reference sequence).